The present entry profiles one T cell receptor (beta chain) with its context. The antigen remains undetermined. This specimen comes from a study of Ad26.COV2.S vaccination and SARS-CoV-2 variants. Findings and caveats of the study: TCR breadth and depth analyses may have underestimated total T cell responses. Marked by substantial breadth, spike-specific CD8+ and CD4+ T cell responses were reportedly seen after vaccination.

V was cut by 2 bases and J by 0 bases, with 13 bases left in between. Germline lookup yields CDR1 MDHEN and CDR2 SYDVKM. The CDR3 runs 16 residues. Treatment reported: some 20 received Ad26.COV2.S at low or high dose, single or two shots; about 5 received placebo; per-sample allocation not given. On day 63 after the first injection, vaccine and placebo recipients gave samples. Based in Boston, the donor was an adult of 18-55 years. Sequencing was performed with immunoSEQ multiplex PCR; in TCRdb, only in-frame clones are kept and a portion is missing. The sample contains around 300,000 clones, approximately 90% of which appear only once.

This chain links TRBV28 with TRBJ1-1; unclear D gene. The clonotype comes from a person aged 18-60 years who received the Ad26.COV2.S COVID-19 vaccine or a placebo. The sequencing here drew on peripheral blood, taken in a trial of Ad26.COV2.S vaccine versus placebo. This chain's CDR3 is CASSLAGGRLNTEAFF. CDR3 sequence (DNA): TGTGCCAGCAGTTTAGCCGGCGGTCGGCTGAACACTGAAGCTTTCTTT.